A selection of T cell receptor beta chains follows, all from one sample in a study of graft-versus-host responses after intestinal transplantation. No cognate antigen is known for these TCRs. This table comes from immunoSEQ multiplex PCR, and its TCRdb copy is limited to in-frame clones, with some not included. The table includes approximately 86,000 clones, about 90% detected once. The source material was unstimulated CD8+ T cells sorted from spleen or lymph node cells, sampled before transplant. Receptor source: a human donor who was the organ donor for an intestinal transplant. The CDR3 runs from the conserved cysteine through the conserved F or W. Fields, in order: CDR3 protein, CDR3 DNA, D gene, J gene, clone size, V gene. D genes are given only for firm matches. Clone size appears in some rows only: once, few, many, or a class for an expanded clone.

CDR3aa: CASSSGTGWGYTF
CDR3nt: TGTGCCAGCAGTTCCGGGACAGGGTGGGGCTACACCTTC
d_gene: TRBD1
j_gene: TRBJ1-2
abundance: .
v_gene: TRBV7-2

CDR3aa: CSAPAGEQYF
CDR3nt: TGCAGTGCTCCGGCGGGGGAGCAGTACTTC
d_gene: .
j_gene: TRBJ2-7
abundance: .
v_gene: TRBV20-1

CDR3aa: CASSPRTGLDEQYF
CDR3nt: TGTGCCAGCAGCCCGCGGACAGGCCTTGACGAGCAGTACTTC
d_gene: TRBD1
j_gene: TRBJ2-7
abundance: .
v_gene: TRBV4-2

CDR3aa: CASSVDGTGDEKLFF
CDR3nt: TGTGCCAGCAGCGTAGATGGGACAGGGGATGAAAAACTGTTTTTT
d_gene: TRBD1
j_gene: TRBJ1-4
abundance: once
v_gene: TRBV9

CDR3aa: CASSVGLQTTYYGYTF
CDR3nt: TGTGCCAGCAGCGTAGGGCTACAGACTACCTATTATGGCTACACCTTC
d_gene: .
j_gene: TRBJ1-2
abundance: once
v_gene: TRBV9

CDR3aa: CASRPGQGVFFEGYTF
CDR3nt: TGTGCCAGCAGGCCGGGACAGGGGGTCTTCTTCGAGGGCTACACCTTC
d_gene: TRBD1
j_gene: TRBJ1-2
abundance: .
v_gene: TRBV6-6

CDR3aa: CSVEGDRQTGANVLTF
CDR3nt: TGCAGCGTTGAAGGGGACAGGCAGACTGGGGCCAACGTCCTGACTTTC
d_gene: TRBD1
j_gene: TRBJ2-6
abundance: once
v_gene: TRBV29-1

CDR3aa: CASSGQGHQPQHF
CDR3nt: TGCGCCAGTTCAGGACAGGGACATCAGCCCCAGCATTTT
d_gene: TRBD1
j_gene: TRBJ1-5
abundance: .
v_gene: TRBV4-1

CDR3aa: CASSVGLAGGLTGELFF
CDR3nt: TGTGCCAGCAGCGTAGGCCTAGCGGGGGGGCTTACCGGGGAGCTGTTTTTT
d_gene: TRBD2
j_gene: TRBJ2-2
abundance: .
v_gene: TRBV9

CDR3aa: CASARSGKWDTEAFF
CDR3nt: TGTGCCAGCGCCCGGTCCGGGAAGTGGGACACTGAAGCTTTCTTT
d_gene: .
j_gene: TRBJ1-1
abundance: .
v_gene: TRBV7-8

CDR3aa: CASSPGYNEQFF
CDR3nt: TGTGCCAGCAGTCCCGGGTACAATGAGCAGTTCTTC
d_gene: .
j_gene: TRBJ2-1
abundance: .
v_gene: TRBV27

CDR3aa: CASTATSGAYNEQFF
CDR3nt: TGTGCAAGTACGGCGACTAGCGGGGCCTACAATGAGCAGTTCTTC
d_gene: TRBD2
j_gene: TRBJ2-1
abundance: .
v_gene: TRBV19

CDR3aa: CASSAYMGQAQETQYF
CDR3nt: TGTGCCAGCAGCGCTTATATGGGACAGGCCCAAGAGACCCAGTACTTC
d_gene: TRBD1
j_gene: TRBJ2-5
abundance: few
v_gene: TRBV9

CDR3aa: CAWSVQGSNQPQHF
CDR3nt: TGTGCCTGGAGTGTACAGGGTAGCAATCAGCCCCAGCATTTT
d_gene: .
j_gene: TRBJ1-5
abundance: .
v_gene: TRBV30

CDR3aa: CATSRDRGGTEAFF
CDR3nt: TGTGCCACCAGCAGAGATCGAGGCGGGACTGAAGCTTTCTTT
d_gene: .
j_gene: TRBJ1-1
abundance: .
v_gene: TRBV15

CDR3aa: CASTLAGGHNEQFF
CDR3nt: TGTGCCAGCACCCTAGCGGGGGGCCACAATGAGCAGTTCTTC
d_gene: TRBD2
j_gene: TRBJ2-1
abundance: .
v_gene: TRBV27

CDR3aa: CASSLWTGVRETQYF
CDR3nt: TGTGCCAGCAGCTTATGGACAGGGGTCCGAGAGACCCAGTACTTC
d_gene: TRBD1
j_gene: TRBJ2-5
abundance: .
v_gene: TRBV11-2

CDR3aa: CASSIGTGPNTEAFF
CDR3nt: TGTGCCAGTAGTATAGGGACAGGGCCGAACACTGAAGCTTTCTTT
d_gene: TRBD1
j_gene: TRBJ1-1
abundance: few
v_gene: TRBV19

CDR3aa: CSVRGVDSTYEQYF
CDR3nt: TGCAGCGTTAGAGGGGTGGACAGCACCTACGAGCAGTACTTC
d_gene: .
j_gene: TRBJ2-7
abundance: once
v_gene: TRBV29-1

CDR3aa: CASSGQGGGLNTEAFF
CDR3nt: TGTGCCAGTAGTGGACAGGGCGGGGGTTTAAACACTGAAGCTTTCTTT
d_gene: TRBD1
j_gene: TRBJ1-1
abundance: .
v_gene: TRBV19

CDR3aa: CASSSLKTGGPTYEQYF
CDR3nt: TGTGCCAGCAGCTCACTCAAAACGGGGGGGCCTACCTACGAGCAGTACTTC
d_gene: TRBD2
j_gene: TRBJ2-7
abundance: .
v_gene: TRBV7-2

CDR3aa: CASSLSRAGNTEAFF
CDR3nt: TGTGCCAGCAGTTTATCGAGGGCAGGGAACACTGAAGCTTTCTTT
d_gene: .
j_gene: TRBJ1-1
abundance: .
v_gene: TRBV27

CDR3aa: CASRTGQGWTDTQYF
CDR3nt: TGTGCCAGCAGGACAGGACAGGGATGGACAGATACGCAGTATTTT
d_gene: TRBD1
j_gene: TRBJ2-3
abundance: .
v_gene: TRBV6-1

CDR3aa: CASSIVLTGRKDGYTF
CDR3nt: TGTGCCAGTAGTATCGTACTAACAGGGCGCAAGGATGGCTACACCTTC
d_gene: .
j_gene: TRBJ1-2
abundance: .
v_gene: TRBV19

CDR3aa: CASSFETGNYEQYF
CDR3nt: TGTGCCAGCAGCTTCGAGACAGGGAACTACGAGCAGTACTTC
d_gene: TRBD1
j_gene: TRBJ2-7
abundance: .
v_gene: TRBV7-2

CDR3aa: CASSLDRVSYEQYF
CDR3nt: TGTGCCAGCAGCCTCGACAGGGTCTCCTACGAGCAGTACTTC
d_gene: TRBD1
j_gene: TRBJ2-7
abundance: once
v_gene: TRBV11-1

CDR3aa: CASSLSGGVETQYF
CDR3nt: TGTGCCAGCAGCTTGTCAGGGGGCGTGGAGACCCAGTACTTC
d_gene: TRBD1
j_gene: TRBJ2-5
abundance: .
v_gene: TRBV5-6

CDR3aa: CASSLAGLNEQYF
CDR3nt: TGCGCCAGCAGTCTCGCGGGGCTCAACGAGCAGTACTTC
d_gene: .
j_gene: TRBJ2-7
abundance: .
v_gene: TRBV4-3

CDR3aa: CASRPGMREHTEAFF
CDR3nt: TGTGCCAGTAGACCCGGGATGCGGGAGCACACTGAAGCTTTCTTT
d_gene: .
j_gene: TRBJ1-1
abundance: .
v_gene: TRBV19

CDR3aa: CASRKPRTSGDYEQYF
CDR3nt: TGTGCCAGCAGAAAACCCCGGACTAGCGGGGACTACGAGCAGTACTTC
d_gene: TRBD2
j_gene: TRBJ2-7
abundance: .
v_gene: TRBV27

CDR3aa: CASSRDTEAFF
CDR3nt: TGCGCCAGCAGCCGGGACACTGAAGCTTTCTTT
d_gene: .
j_gene: TRBJ1-1
abundance: .
v_gene: TRBV10-2

CDR3aa: CASSLHVAGGTNNEQFF
CDR3nt: TGCGCCAGCAGCTTGCATGTAGCGGGGGGGACCAACAATGAGCAGTTCTTC
d_gene: TRBD2
j_gene: TRBJ2-1
abundance: .
v_gene: TRBV4-3

CDR3aa: CASSLSESYEQYF
CDR3nt: TGTGCCAGCAGTTTATCGGAGTCCTACGAGCAGTACTTC
d_gene: .
j_gene: TRBJ2-7
abundance: .
v_gene: TRBV27